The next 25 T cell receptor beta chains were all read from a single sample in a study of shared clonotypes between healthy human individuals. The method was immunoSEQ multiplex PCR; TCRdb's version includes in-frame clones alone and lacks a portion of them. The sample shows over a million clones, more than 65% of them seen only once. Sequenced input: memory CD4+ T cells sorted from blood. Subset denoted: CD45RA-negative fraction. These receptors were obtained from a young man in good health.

CDR3 sequence (DNA): TGTGCCAGCAGCAGGGACGGCGCTCCCTATGGCTACACCTTC. It yields the protein CASSRDGAPYGYTF. J is TRBJ1-2 and V is TRBV6-1; D possibly corresponds to TRBD1 (5 bases). This CDR3 region has 14 residues. V gave up 6 bases and J gave up 4 bases, with 15 bases separating them. CDR1 MNHNS and CDR2 SASEGT come from the germline V gene.

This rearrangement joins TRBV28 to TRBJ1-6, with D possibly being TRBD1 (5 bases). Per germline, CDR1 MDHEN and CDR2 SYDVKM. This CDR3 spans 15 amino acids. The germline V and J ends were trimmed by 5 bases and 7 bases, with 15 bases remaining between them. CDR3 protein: CASSTRQLNNSPLHF. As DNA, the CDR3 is TGTGCCAGCAGTACTCGACAGCTTAACAATTCACCCCTCCACTTT.

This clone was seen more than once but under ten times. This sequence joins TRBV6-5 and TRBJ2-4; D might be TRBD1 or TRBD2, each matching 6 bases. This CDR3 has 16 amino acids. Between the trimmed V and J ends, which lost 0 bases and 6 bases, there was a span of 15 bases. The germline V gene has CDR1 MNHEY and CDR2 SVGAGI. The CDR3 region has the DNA TGTGCCAGCAGTTACTCACGGGGGCTTAGGGGAAACATTCAGTACTTC. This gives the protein CASSYSRGLRGNIQYF.

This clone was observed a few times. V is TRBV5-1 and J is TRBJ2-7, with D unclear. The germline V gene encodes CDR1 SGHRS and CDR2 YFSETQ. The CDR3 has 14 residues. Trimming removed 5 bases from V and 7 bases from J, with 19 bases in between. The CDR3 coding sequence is TGCGCCAGCAGGCGGACGCCAGAGACGGTAGAGCAGTACTTC. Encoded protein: CASRRTPETVEQYF.

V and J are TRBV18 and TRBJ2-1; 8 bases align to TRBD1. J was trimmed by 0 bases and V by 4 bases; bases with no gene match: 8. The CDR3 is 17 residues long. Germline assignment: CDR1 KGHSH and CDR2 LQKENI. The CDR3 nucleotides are TGTGCCAGCTCACTACTTGGGACAGGCAGCTCCTACAATGAGCAGTTCTTC. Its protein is CASSLLGTGSSYNEQFF.

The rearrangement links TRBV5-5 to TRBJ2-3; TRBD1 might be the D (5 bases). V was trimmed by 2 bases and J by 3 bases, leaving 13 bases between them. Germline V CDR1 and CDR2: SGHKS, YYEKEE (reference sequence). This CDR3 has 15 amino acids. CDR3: CASSLVQGQTDTQYF. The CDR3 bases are TGTGCCAGCAGCTTAGTCCAGGGTCAAACAGATACGCAGTATTTT. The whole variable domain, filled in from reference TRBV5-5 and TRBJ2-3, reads DAGVTQSPTHLIKTRGQQVTLRCSPISGHKSVSWYQQVLGQGPQFIFQYYEKEERGRGNFPDRFSARQFPNYSSELNVNALLLGDSALYLCASSLVQGQTDTQYFGPGTRLTVL.

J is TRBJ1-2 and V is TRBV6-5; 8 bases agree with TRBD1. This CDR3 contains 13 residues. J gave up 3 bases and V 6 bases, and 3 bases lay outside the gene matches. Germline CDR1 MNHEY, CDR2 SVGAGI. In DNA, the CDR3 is TGTGCCAGCAGGATGACAGGGGACTATGGCTACACCTTC. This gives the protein CASRMTGDYGYTF.

The CDR3 sequence is CASRKDEGRKLFF. DNA of the CDR3: TGTGCCAGCAGGAAAGACGAGGGGCGAAAACTGTTTTTT. The V gene is TRBV6-5, the J gene TRBJ1-4, with a weak D call TRBD1 (5 bases). The CDR3 has 13 amino acids. Looked up from germline, CDR1 is MNHEY and CDR2 is SVGAGI. V lost 6 bases and J 10 bases, leaving 15 bases between the germline ends.

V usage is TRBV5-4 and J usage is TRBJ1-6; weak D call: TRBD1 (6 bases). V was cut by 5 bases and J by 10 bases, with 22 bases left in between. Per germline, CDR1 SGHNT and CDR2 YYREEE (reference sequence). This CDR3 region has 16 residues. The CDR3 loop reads CASSLGGTGTGSPLHF. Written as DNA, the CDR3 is TGTGCCAGCAGTCTAGGGGGAACAGGGACGGGATCACCCCTCCACTTT.

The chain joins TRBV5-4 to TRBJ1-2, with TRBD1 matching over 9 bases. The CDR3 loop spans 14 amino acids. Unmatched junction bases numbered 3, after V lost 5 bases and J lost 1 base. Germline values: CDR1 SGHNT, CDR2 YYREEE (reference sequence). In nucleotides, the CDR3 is TGTGCCAGCAGGAGGACAGGGGATAACTATGGCTACACCTTC. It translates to CASRRTGDNYGYTF.

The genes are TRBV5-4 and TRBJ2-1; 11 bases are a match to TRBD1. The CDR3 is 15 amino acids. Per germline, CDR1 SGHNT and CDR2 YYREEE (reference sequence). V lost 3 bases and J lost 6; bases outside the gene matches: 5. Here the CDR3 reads CASSSPGTGGNEQFF. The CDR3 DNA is TGTGCCAGCAGCTCCCCGGGGACAGGGGGCAATGAGCAGTTCTTC. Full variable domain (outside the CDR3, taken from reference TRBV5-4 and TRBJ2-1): ETGVTQSPTHLIKTRGQQVTLRCSSQSGHNTVSWYQQALGQGPQFIFQYYREEENGRGNFPPRFSGLQFPNYSSELNVNALELDDSALYLCASSSPGTGGNEQFFGPGTRLTVL.

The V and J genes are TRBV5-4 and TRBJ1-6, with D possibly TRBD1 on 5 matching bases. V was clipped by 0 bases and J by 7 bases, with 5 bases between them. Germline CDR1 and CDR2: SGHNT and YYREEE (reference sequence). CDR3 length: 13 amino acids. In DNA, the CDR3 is TGTGCCAGCAGCTTGGGGGGGAATTCACCCCTCCACTTT. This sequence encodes CASSLGGNSPLHF.

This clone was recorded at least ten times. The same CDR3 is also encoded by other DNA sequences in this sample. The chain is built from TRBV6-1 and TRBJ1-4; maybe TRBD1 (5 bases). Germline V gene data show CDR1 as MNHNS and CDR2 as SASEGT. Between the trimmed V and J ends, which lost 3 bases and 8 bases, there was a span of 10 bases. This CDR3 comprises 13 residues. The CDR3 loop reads CASSEGVREKLFF. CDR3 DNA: TGTGCCAGCAGTGAGGGGGTTCGGGAAAAACTGTTTTTT.

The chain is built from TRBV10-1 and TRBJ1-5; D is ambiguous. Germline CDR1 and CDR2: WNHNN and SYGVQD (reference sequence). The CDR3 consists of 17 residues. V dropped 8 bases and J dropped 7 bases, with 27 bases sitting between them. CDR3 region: CASGCVGRRRLTQPQHF. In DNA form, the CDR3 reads TGCGCCAGCGGGTGCGTGGGCCGAAGAAGGTTAACCCAGCCCCAGCATTTT.

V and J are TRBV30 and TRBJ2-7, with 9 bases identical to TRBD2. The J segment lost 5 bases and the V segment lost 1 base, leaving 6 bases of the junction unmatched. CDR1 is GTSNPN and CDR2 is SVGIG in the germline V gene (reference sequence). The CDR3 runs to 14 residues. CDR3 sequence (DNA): TGTGCCTGGAGTGGGGGTAGCGGGAGACACGAGCAGTACTTC. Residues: CAWSGGSGRHEQYF.

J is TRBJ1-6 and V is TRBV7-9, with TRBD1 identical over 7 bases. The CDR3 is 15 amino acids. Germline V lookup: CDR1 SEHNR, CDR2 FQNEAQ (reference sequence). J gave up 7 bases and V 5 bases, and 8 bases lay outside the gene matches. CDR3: CASSGVAGGNSPLHF. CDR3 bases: TGTGCCAGCAGCGGGGTGGCAGGGGGGAATTCACCCCTCCACTTT.

For the CDR3, the DNA is TGTGCCACCACCCCCGACAGGGAATATTCACCCCTCCACTTT. Protein: CATTPDREYSPLHF. The chain joins TRBV10-3 to TRBJ1-6, with 7 bases aligning to TRBD1. V shed 10 bases and J 8 bases; nucleotides not matched to a gene: 11. Germline values: CDR1 ENHRY, CDR2 SYGVKD. This CDR3 region has 14 residues.

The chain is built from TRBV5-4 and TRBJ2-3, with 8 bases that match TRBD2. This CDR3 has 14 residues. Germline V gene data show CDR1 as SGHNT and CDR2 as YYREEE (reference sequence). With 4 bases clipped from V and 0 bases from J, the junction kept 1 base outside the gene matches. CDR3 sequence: CASSGTRSTDTQYF. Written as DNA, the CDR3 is TGTGCCAGCAGCGGGACTAGAAGCACAGATACGCAGTATTTT.

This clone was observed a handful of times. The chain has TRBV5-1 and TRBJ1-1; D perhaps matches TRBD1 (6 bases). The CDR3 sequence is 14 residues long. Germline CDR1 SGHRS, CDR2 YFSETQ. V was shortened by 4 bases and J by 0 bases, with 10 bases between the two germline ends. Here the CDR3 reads CASSPQGMNTEAFF. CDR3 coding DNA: TGCGCCAGCAGCCCACAGGGAATGAACACTGAAGCTTTCTTT.

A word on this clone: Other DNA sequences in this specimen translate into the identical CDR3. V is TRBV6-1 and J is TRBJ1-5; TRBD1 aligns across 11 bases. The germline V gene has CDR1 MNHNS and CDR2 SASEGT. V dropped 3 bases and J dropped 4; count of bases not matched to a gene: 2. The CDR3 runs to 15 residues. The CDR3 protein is CASSEGTGGNQPQHF. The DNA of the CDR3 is TGTGCCAGCAGTGAGGGGACAGGGGGGAATCAGCCCCAGCATTTT.

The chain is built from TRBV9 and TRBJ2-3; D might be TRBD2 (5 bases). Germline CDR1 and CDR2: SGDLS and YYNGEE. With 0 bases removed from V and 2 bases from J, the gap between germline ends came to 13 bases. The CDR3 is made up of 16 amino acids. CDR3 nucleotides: TGTGCCAGCAGCGTAGGAGGGTCGACTCTCACAGATACGCAGTATTTT. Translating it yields CASSVGGSTLTDTQYF.

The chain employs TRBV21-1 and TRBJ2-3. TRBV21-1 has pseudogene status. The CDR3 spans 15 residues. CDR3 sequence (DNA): TGTGCCAGCAGCAAAGGTGACCGAATGCCAGATACGCAGTATTTT. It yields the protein CASSKGDRMPDTQYF.

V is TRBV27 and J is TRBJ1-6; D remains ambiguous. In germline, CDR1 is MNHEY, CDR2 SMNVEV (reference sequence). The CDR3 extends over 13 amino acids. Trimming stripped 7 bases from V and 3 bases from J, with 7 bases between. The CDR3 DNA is TGTGCCAGCAAAGAAGACTATAATTCACCCCTCCACTTT. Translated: CASKEDYNSPLHF.

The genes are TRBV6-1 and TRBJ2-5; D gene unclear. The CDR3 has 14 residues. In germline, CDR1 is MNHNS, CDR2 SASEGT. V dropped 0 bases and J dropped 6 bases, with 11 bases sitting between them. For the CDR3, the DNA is TGTGCCAGCAGTGAAGCTCCAATCTTGAAGACCCAGTACTTC. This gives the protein CASSEAPILKTQYF.

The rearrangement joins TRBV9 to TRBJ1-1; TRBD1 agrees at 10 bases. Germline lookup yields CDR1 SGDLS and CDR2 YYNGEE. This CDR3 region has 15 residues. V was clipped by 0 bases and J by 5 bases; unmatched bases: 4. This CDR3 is CASSVGQGAGTEAFF. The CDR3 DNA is TGTGCCAGCAGCGTAGGACAGGGGGCTGGGACTGAAGCTTTCTTT.